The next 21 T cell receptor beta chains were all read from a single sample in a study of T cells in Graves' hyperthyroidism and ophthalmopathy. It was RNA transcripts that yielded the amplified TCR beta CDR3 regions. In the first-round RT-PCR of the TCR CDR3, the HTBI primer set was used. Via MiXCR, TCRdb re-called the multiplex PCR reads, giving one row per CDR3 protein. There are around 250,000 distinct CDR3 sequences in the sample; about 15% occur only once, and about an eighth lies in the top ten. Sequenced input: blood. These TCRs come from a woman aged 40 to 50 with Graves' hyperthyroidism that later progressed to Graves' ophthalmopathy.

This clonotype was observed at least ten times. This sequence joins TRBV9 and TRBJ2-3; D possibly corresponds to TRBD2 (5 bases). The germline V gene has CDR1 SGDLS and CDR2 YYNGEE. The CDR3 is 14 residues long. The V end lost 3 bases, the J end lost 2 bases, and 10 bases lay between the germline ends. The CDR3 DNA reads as TGTGCCAGCAGCGAGGTCGGGGTCACAGATACGCAGTATTTT. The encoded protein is CASSEVGVTDTQYF.

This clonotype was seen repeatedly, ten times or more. CDR3 region: CSVAPQGISNTEAFF. For the CDR3, the DNA is TGCAGCGTCGCCCCCCAGGGGATTTCTAACACTGAAGCTTTCTTT. This rearrangement joins TRBV29-1 to TRBJ1-1, with D possibly being TRBD1 (6 bases). With 6 bases removed from V and 2 bases from J, the gap between germline ends came to 19 bases. The length of the CDR3 is 15 residues. Germline V lookup: CDR1 SQVTM, CDR2 ANQGSEA.

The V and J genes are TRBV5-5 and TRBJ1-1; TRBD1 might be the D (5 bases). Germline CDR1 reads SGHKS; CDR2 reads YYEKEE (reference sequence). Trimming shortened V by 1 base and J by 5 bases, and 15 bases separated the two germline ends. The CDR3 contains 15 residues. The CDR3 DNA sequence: TGTGCCAGCAGCTTGTGGGGCACACGTTCTACTGAAGCTTTCTTT. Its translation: CASSLWGTRSTEAFF.

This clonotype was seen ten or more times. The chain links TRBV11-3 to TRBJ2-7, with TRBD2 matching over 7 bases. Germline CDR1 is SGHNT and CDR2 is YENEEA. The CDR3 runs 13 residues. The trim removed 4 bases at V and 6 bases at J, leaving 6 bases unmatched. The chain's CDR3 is CASSSTLAAEQYF. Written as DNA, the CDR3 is TGTGCCAGCAGCTCAACTCTAGCGGCCGAGCAGTACTTC.

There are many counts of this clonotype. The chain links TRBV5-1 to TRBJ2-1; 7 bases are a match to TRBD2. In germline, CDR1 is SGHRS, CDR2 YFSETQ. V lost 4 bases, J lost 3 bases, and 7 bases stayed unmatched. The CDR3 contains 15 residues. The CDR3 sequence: CASSPGAGDYNEQFF. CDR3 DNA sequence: TGCGCCAGCAGCCCCGGCGCGGGAGACTACAATGAGCAGTTCTTC.

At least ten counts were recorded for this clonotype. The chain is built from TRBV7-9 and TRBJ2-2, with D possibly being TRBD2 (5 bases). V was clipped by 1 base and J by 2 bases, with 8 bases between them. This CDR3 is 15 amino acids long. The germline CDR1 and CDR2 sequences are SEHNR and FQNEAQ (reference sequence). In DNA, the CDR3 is TGTGCCAGCAGCTTAGTCGGGGATAACACCGGGGAGCTGTTTTTT. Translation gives CASSLVGDNTGELFF.

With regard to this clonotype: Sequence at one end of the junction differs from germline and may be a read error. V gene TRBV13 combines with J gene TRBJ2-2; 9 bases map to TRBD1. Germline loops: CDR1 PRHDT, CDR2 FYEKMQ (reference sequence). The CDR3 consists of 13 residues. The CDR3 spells CAKGGQGAGELLF. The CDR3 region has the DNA TGTGCAAAAGGGGGACAGGGTGCCGGGGAGCTGCTTTTT.

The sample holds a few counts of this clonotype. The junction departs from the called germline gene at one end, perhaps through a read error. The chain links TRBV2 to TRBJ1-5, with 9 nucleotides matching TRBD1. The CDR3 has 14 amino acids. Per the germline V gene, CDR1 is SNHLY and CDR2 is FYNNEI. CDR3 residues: CACSLGQGSQPQHF. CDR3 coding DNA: TGTGCCTGCAGTTTGGGACAGGGAAGTCAGCCCCAGCATTTT.

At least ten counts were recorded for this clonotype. CDR3 bases: TGTGCCAGCAGACTAGGACACTATAGCAATCAGCCCCAGCATTTT. It codes for CASRLGHYSNQPQHF. This sequence joins TRBV6-1 and TRBJ1-5, with D tentatively TRBD1 (5 bases). Trimming cost V 6 bases and J 0 bases, with 12 bases left between them. Germline V gene sequence: CDR1 MNHNS, CDR2 SASEGT. This CDR3 contains 15 residues.

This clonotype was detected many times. As DNA, the CDR3 is TGTGCCAGCAGGAGAAGCGGGAGAGGCTACGAGCAGTACTTC. Translating gives CASRRSGRGYEQYF. The chain links TRBV6-2 or TRBV6-3 to TRBJ2-7; 8 nucleotides agree with TRBD2. The CDR3 runs to 14 residues. Germline CDR1 reads MNHEY; CDR2 reads SVGEGT. V trimming: 6 bases; J trimming: 3 bases; junction bases outside the gene matches: 7.

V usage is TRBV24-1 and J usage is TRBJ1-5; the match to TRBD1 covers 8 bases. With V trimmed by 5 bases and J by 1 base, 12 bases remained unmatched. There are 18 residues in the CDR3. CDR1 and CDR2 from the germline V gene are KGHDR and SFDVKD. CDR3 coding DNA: TGTGCCACCAGTGTCTTCGGTACAGGGGGGGTGAGCAATCAGCCCCAGCATTTT. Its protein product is CATSVFGTGGVSNQPQHF.

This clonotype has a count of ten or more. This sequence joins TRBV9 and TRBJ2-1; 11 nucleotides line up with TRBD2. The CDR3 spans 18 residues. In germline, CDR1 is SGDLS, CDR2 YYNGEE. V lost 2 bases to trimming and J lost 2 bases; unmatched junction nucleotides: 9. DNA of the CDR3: TGTGCCAGCAGCGTTTCTTCGACTAGCGGGACTACCTACAATGAGCAGTTCTTC. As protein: CASSVSSTSGTTYNEQFF.

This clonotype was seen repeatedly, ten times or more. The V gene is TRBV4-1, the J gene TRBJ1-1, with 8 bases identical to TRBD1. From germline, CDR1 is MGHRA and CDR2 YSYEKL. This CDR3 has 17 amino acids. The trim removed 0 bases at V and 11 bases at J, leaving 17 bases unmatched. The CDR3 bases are TGCGCCAGCAGCCAAGATCTGAAAAGGGACAGGCGAAGGATTGCTTTCTTT. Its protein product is CASSQDLKRDRRRIAFF.

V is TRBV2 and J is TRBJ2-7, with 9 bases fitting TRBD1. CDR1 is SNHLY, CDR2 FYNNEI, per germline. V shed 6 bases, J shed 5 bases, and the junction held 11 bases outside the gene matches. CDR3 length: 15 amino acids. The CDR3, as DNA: TGTGCCAGCAGCTCATATGGGACAGGGCGAAACGAGCAGTACTTC. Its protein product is CASSSYGTGRNEQYF.

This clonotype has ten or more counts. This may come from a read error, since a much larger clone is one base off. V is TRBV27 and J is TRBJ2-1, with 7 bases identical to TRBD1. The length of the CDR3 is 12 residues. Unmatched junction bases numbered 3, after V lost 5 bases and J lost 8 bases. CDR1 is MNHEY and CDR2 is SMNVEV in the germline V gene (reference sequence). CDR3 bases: TGTGCCAGCAGTCCGACAGGGTATGAGCAGTTCTTC. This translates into CASSPTGYEQFF.

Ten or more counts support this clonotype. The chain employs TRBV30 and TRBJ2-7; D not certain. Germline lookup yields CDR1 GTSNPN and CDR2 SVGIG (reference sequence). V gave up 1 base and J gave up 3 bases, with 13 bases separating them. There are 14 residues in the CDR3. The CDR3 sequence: CAWSGLDRYYEQYF. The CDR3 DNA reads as TGTGCCTGGAGTGGGCTAGACCGTTACTACGAGCAGTACTTC. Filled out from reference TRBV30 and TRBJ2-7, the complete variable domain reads SQTIHQWPATLVQPVGSPLSLECTVEGTSNPNLYWYRQAAGRGLQLLFYSVGIGQISSEVPQNLSASRPQDRQFILSSKKLLLSDSGFYLCAWSGLDRYYEQYFGPGTRLTVT.

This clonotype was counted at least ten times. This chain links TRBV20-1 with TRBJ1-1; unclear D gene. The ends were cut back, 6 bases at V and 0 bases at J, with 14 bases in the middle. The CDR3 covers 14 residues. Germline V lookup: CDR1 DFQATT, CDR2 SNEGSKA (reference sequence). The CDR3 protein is CSANHGLMNTEAFF. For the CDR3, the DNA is TGCAGTGCCAATCACGGGCTGATGAACACTGAAGCTTTCTTT.

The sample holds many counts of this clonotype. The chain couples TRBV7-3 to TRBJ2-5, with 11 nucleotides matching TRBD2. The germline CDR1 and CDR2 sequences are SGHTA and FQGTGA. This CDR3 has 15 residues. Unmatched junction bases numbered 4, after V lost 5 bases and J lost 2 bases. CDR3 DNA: TGTGCCAGCAGCCGGACTAGCGGGTCACAAGAGACCCAGTACTTC. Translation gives CASSRTSGSQETQYF.

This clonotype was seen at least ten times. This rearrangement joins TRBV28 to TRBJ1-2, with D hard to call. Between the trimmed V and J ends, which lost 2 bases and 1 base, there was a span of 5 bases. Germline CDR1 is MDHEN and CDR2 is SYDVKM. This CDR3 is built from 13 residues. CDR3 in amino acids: CASSLRVNYGYTF. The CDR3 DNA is TGTGCCAGCAGTTTAAGGGTTAACTATGGCTACACCTTC.

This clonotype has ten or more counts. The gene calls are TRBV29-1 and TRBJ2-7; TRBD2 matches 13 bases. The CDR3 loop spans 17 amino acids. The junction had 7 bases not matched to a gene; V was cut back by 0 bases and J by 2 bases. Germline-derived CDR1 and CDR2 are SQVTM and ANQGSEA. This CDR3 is CSVEEGGTSGNTYEQYF. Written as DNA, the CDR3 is TGCAGCGTTGAAGAAGGCGGGACTAGCGGGAACACCTACGAGCAGTACTTC.

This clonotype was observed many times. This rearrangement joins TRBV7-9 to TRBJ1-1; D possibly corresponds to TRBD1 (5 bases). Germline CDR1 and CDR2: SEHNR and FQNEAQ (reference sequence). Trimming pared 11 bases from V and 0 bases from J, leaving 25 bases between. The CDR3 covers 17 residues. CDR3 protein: CAGRGGYDQSMNTEAFF. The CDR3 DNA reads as TGTGCCGGTCGGGGGGGGTACGACCAATCGATGAACACTGAAGCTTTCTTT.